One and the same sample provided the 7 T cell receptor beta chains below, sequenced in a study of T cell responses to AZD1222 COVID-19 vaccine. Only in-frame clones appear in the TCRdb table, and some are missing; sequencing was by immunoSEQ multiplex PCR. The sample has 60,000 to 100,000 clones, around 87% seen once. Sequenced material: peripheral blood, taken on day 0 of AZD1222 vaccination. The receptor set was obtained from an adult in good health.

The CDR3 is CASSQGGIAAEAFF. The CDR3 coding sequence is TGTGCCAGCAGTCAGGGGGGGATTGCCGCTGAAGCTTTCTTT. The chain couples TRBV6-5 to TRBJ1-1; 7 nucleotides line up with TRBD1. Germline values: CDR1 MNHEY, CDR2 SVGAGI. V lost 5 bases to trimming and J lost 6 bases; unmatched junction nucleotides: 9. There are 14 residues in the CDR3.

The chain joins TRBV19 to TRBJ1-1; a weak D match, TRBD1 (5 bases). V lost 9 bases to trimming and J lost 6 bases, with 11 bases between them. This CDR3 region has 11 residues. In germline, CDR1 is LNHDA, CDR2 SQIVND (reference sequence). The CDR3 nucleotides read TGTGCCAGCCGGGACGGCTCTGAAGCTTTCTTT. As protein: CASRDGSEAFF. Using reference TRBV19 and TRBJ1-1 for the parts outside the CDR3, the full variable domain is DGGITQSPKYLFRKEGQNVTLSCEQNLNHDAMYWYRQDPGQGLRLIYYSQIVNDFQKGDIAEGYSVSREKKESFPLTVTSAQKNPTAFYLCASRDGSEAFFGQGTRLTVV.

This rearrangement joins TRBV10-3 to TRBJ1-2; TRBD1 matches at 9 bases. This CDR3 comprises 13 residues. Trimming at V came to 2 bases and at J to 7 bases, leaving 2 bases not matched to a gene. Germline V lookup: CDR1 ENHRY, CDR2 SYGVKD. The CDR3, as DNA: TGTGCCATCAGTGAGACAGGGGGCGGTGGCTACACCTTC. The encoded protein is CAISETGGGGYTF.

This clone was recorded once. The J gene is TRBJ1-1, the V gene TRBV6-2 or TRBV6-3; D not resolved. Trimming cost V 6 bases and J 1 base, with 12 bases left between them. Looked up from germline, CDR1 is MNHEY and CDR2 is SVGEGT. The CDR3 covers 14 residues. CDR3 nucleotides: TGTGCCAGCAGCCTCGAAGGCGGGAACACTGAAGCTTTCTTT. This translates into CASSLEGGNTEAFF.

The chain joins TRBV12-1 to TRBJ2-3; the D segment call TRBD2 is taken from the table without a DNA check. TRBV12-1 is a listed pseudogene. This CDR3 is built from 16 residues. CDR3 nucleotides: TGTGCCAGCAGGTTCCCGGGAGTTTCTAGCACAGATACGCAGTATTTT. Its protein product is CASRFPGVSSTDTQYF.

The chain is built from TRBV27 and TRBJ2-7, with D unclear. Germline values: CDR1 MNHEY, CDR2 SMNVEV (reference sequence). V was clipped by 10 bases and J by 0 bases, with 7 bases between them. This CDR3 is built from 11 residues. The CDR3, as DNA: TGTGCCACCCACGACTCCTACGAGCAGTACTTC. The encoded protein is CATHDSYEQYF.

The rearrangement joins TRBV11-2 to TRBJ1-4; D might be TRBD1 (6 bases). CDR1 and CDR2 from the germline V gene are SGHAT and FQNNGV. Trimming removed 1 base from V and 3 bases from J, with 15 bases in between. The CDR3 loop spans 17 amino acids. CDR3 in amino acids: CASSLVPQGFPNEKLFF. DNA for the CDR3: TGTGCCAGCAGCTTAGTCCCCCAGGGGTTTCCTAATGAAAAACTGTTTTTT.